Below are 17 T cell receptor beta chains sequenced from a single sample in a study of blood T cell repertoires in COVID-19. The table came from immunoSEQ multiplex PCR; TCRdb's copy has only in-frame clones and leaves some out. The sample holds about 170,000 clones; 85% are singletons and the top ten take 3% to 4%. Sequencing used peripheral blood. The receptors originated from a human donor with acute or convalescent COVID-19. The donor label of this sample is uncertain.

For the CDR3, the DNA is TGTGCCAGCAGCCAAGGACACGTCTATGGCTACACCTTC. This encodes CASSQGHVYGYTF. The chain employs TRBV3-1 (or the pseudogene TRBV3-2) and TRBJ1-2; unclear D gene. V was clipped by 1 base and J by 4 bases, with 7 bases between them. The CDR3 sequence is 13 residues long. Germline V lookup: CDR1 LGHDT, CDR2 YNNKEL (reference sequence).

V gene TRBV18 combines with J gene TRBJ1-1; D unclear. In germline, CDR1 is KGHSH, CDR2 LQKENI. V shed 0 bases and J shed 5 bases, with 13 bases lying between them. The CDR3 covers 15 residues. CDR3 DNA sequence: TGTGCCAGCTCACCACCGGGGAGCCGCCGGACTGAAGCTTTCTTT. This codes for CASSPPGSRRTEAFF.

The genes are TRBV18 and TRBJ2-2; 7 nucleotides align to TRBD1. The germline gives CDR1 KGHSH, CDR2 LQKENI. The J segment lost 5 bases and the V segment lost 6 bases, leaving 15 bases of the junction unmatched. The CDR3 is 17 amino acids. CDR3 nucleotide sequence: TGTGCCAGCTCCAGCTCCTTTACAGGGGATGGAACCGGGGAGCTGTTTTTT. It yields the protein CASSSSFTGDGTGELFF.

The chain combines TRBV11-2 with TRBJ1-2; weak D call: TRBD1 (5 bases). V lost 5 bases and J lost 5, with 9 bases in between. This CDR3 has 12 amino acids. The V gene's germline CDR1 is SGHAT and CDR2 FQNNGV. The CDR3 here is CASSAGRYGYTF. In nucleotides, the CDR3 is TGTGCCAGCAGCGCAGGGCGGTATGGCTACACCTTC.

J is TRBJ2-2 and V is TRBV4-1; maybe TRBD1 (5 bases). The CDR3 has 16 residues. Trimming removed 3 bases at V and 3 bases at J, with 14 bases between. The germline V gene encodes CDR1 MGHRA and CDR2 YSYEKL. The CDR3 DNA sequence: TGCGCCAGCAGCCAGATACTAAGGGGCCACACCGGGGAGCTGTTTTTT. Encoded protein: CASSQILRGHTGELFF.

J is TRBJ2-7 and V is TRBV5-1, with 7 bases identical to TRBD2. Germline assignment: CDR1 SGHRS and CDR2 YFSETQ. The CDR3 totals 15 residues. Losses at the gene ends were 0 bases for V and 6 bases for J; bases not matched to a gene: 9. The CDR3 nucleotides are TGCGCCAGCAGCTTGGGAGCGGGGACCCCCGGCGAGCAGTACTTC. Translated: CASSLGAGTPGEQYF.

V usage is TRBV6-2 or TRBV6-3 and J usage is TRBJ1-5; D possibly corresponds to TRBD1 (5 bases). Germline assignment: CDR1 MNHEY and CDR2 SVGEGT. With 2 bases removed from V and 3 bases from J, the gap between germline ends came to 8 bases. The CDR3 is 14 amino acids. CDR3 sequence reads: CASSYATVNQPQHF. CDR3 DNA sequence: TGTGCCAGCAGTTACGCGACAGTCAATCAGCCCCAGCATTTT.

The rearrangement joins TRBV27 to TRBJ1-2; D not resolved. V lost 1 base and J 8 bases, leaving 11 bases between the germline ends. This CDR3 contains 13 residues. The germline V gene has CDR1 MNHEY and CDR2 SMNVEV (reference sequence). CDR3 DNA sequence: TGTGCCAGCAGTTTATTAAGCGGCTGGGGCTACACCTTC. It encodes CASSLLSGWGYTF.

The V gene is TRBV10-1, the J gene TRBJ2-3; TRBD2 agrees at 7 bases. Germline V lookup: CDR1 WNHNN, CDR2 SYGVQD (reference sequence). There are 15 residues in the CDR3. J lost 2 bases, V lost 5 bases, and 7 bases had no gene match. DNA for the CDR3: TGCGCCAGCAGTTCGAGCGGGGTTGTCACAGATACGCAGTATTTT. Translated: CASSSSGVVTDTQYF.

This chain connects TRBV9 to TRBJ2-5; 13 bases are shared with TRBD2. V shed 4 bases, J shed 5 bases, and the junction held 8 bases outside the gene matches. This CDR3 region has 16 residues. Per the germline V gene, CDR1 is SGDLS and CDR2 is YYNGEE. CDR3 sequence: CASSFGLAGAGETQYF. The CDR3 bases are TGTGCCAGCAGCTTTGGACTAGCGGGGGCTGGGGAGACCCAGTACTTC. Complete variable domain (other parts from reference TRBV9 and TRBJ2-5): DSGVTQTPKHLITATGQRVTLRCSPRSGDLSVYWYQQSLDQGLQFLIQYYNGEERAKGNILERFSAQQFPDLHSELNLSSLELGDSALYFCASSFGLAGAGETQYFGPGTRLLVL.

The chain recombines TRBV12-5 with TRBJ1-5, with 9 bases that match TRBD1. Unmatched junction bases numbered 2, after V lost 6 bases and J lost 2 bases. The CDR3 spans 14 residues. The germline V gene has CDR1 LGHNT and CDR2 FRNRAP. CDR3 nucleotide sequence: TGTGCTAGTGGCTGGACAGGGGGCAATCAGCCCCAGCATTTT. Translation: CASGWTGGNQPQHF.

The rearrangement uses TRBV10-1 and TRBJ2-2; TRBD2 aligns across 11 bases. Germline CDR1 WNHNN, CDR2 SYGVQD (reference sequence). Trimming at V came to 3 bases and at J to 0 bases, leaving 15 bases not matched to a gene. This CDR3 contains 21 residues. CDR3 protein: CASSDPERLAGLASNTGELFF. In nucleotides, the CDR3 is TGCGCCAGCAGTGACCCCGAACGACTAGCGGGGCTGGCCTCGAACACCGGGGAGCTGTTTTTT.

The rearrangement uses TRBV28 and TRBJ1-5; 7 nucleotides match TRBD1. Germline loops: CDR1 MDHEN, CDR2 SYDVKM. The CDR3 sequence is 16 residues long. The J segment lost 4 bases and the V segment lost 8 bases, leaving 14 bases of the junction unmatched. The CDR3 spells CASLIPTGSENQPQHF. The CDR3 DNA follows: TGTGCCAGCTTAATCCCGACAGGGAGTGAGAATCAGCCCCAGCATTTT.

This chain uses TRBV7-2 with TRBJ1-1; D unclear. Germline V lookup: CDR1 SGHTA, CDR2 FQGNSA. The V end lost 5 bases, the J end lost 0 bases, and 16 bases lay between the germline ends. The CDR3 extends over 16 amino acids. CDR3 in DNA: TGTGCCAGCAGCCGTTCTCCCGAACTGATGAACACTGAAGCTTTCTTT. Residues: CASSRSPELMNTEAFF.

The V call is TRBV7-3, the J call TRBJ2-3, with TRBD2 matching over 8 bases. The V segment lost 5 bases and the J segment 5 bases; nucleotides outside the gene matches: 15. This CDR3 has 17 residues. Germline CDR1 and CDR2: SGHTA and FQGTGA. CDR3 in amino acids: CASSPHGTGGQGDTQYF. The CDR3 DNA reads as TGTGCCAGCAGCCCACACGGAACGGGGGGGCAGGGAGATACGCAGTATTTT. The whole variable domain, remainder taken from reference TRBV7-3 and TRBJ2-3, is GAGVSQTPSNKVTEKGKYVELRCDPISGHTALYWYRQSLGQGPEFLIYFQGTGAADDSGLPNDRFFAVRPEGSVSTLKIQRTERGDSAVYLCASSPHGTGGQGDTQYFGPGTRLTVL.

The V gene is TRBV6-5, the J gene TRBJ1-2; D perhaps matches TRBD1 (6 bases). CDR3 length: 14 residues. V lost 6 bases to trimming and J lost 8 bases, with 19 bases between them. Looked up from germline, CDR1 is MNHEY and CDR2 is SVGAGI. CDR3 DNA: TGTGCCAGCAGGCCGGGACACTATCAAGGGGGCTACACCTTC. As protein: CASRPGHYQGGYTF.

The chain couples TRBV24-1 to TRBJ2-1; 8 nucleotides match TRBD2. This CDR3 has 17 amino acids. The V and J ends lost 3 bases and 10 bases, in that order; junction bases with no gene match: 16. Looked up from germline, CDR1 is KGHDR and CDR2 is SFDVKD. The CDR3 protein is CATSDPGGGPLRAEQFF. The DNA for the CDR3 is TGTGCCACCAGTGATCCCGGGGGGGGCCCCCTTCGCGCGGAGCAGTTCTTC.